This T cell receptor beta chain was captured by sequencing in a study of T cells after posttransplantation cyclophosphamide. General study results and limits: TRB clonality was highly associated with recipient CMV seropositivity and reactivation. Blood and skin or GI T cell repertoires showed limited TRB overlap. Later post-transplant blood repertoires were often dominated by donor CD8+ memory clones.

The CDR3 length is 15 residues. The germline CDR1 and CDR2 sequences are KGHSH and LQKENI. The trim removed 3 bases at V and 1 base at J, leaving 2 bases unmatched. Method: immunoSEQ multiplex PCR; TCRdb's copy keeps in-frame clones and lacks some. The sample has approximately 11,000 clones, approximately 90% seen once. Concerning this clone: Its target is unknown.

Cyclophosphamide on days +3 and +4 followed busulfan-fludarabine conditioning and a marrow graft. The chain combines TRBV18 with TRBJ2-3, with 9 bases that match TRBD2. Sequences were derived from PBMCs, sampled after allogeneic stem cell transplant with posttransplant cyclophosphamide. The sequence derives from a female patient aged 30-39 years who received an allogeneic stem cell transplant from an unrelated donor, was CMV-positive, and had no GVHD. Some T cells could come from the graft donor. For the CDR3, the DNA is TGTGCCAGCTCACCCATAGCGGGGGGCACAGATACGCAGTATTTT. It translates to CASSPIAGGTDTQYF.